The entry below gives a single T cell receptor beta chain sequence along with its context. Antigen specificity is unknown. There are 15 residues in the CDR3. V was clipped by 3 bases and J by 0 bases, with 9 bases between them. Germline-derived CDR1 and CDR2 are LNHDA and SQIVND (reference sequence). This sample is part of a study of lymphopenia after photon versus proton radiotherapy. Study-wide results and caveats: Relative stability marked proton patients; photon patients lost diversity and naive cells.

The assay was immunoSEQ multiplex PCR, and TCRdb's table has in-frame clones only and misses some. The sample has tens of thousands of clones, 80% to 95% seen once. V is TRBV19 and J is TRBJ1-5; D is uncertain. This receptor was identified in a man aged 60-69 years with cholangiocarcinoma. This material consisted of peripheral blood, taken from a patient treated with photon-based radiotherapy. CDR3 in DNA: TGTGCCAGTAGTATTAACAGCAATAGCAATCAGCCCCAGCATTTT. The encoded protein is CASSINSNSNQPQHF.